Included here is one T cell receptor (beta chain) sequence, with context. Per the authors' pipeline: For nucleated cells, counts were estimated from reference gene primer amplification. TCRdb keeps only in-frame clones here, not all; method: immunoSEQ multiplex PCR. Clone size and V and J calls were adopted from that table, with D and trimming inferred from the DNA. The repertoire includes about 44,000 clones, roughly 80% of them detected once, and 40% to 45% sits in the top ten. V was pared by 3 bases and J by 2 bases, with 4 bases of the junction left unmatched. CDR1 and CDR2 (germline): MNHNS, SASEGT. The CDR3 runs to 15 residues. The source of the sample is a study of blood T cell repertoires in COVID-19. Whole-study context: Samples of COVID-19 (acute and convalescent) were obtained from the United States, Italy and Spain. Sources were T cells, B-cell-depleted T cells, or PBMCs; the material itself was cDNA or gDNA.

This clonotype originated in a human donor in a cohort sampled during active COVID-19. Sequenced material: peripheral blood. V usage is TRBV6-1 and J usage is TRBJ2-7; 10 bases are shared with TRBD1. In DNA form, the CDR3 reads TGTGCCAGCAGTGACCGGGACAGGGGAACCTACGAGCAGTACGTC. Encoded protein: CASSDRDRGTYEQYV.